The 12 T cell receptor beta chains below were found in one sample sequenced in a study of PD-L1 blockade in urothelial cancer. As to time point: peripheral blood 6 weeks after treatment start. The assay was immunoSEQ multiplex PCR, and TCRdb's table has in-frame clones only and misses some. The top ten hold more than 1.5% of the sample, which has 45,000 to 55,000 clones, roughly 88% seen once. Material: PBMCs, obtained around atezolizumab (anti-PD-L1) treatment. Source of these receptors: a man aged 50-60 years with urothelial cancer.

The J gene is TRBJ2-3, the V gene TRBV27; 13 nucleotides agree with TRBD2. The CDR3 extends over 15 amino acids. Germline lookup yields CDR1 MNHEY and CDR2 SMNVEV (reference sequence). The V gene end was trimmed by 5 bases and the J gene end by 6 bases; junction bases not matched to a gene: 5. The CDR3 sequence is CASSMTSGRLDTQYF. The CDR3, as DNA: TGTGCCAGCAGTATGACTAGCGGGAGGCTGGATACGCAGTATTTT.

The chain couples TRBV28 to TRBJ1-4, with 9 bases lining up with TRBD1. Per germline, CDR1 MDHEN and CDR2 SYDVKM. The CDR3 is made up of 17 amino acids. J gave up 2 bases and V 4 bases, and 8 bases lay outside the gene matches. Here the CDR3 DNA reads TGTGCCAGCAGTTCCGTCCCGGGACAGGGTACTAATGAAAAACTGTTTTTT. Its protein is CASSSVPGQGTNEKLFF.

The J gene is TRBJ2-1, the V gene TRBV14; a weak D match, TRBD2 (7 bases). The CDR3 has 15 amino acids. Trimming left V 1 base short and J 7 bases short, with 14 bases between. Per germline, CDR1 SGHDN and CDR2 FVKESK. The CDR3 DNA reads TGTGCCAGCAGCCAAGCTTGGGGGGGCCCGAATGAGCAGTTCTTC. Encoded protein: CASSQAWGGPNEQFF.

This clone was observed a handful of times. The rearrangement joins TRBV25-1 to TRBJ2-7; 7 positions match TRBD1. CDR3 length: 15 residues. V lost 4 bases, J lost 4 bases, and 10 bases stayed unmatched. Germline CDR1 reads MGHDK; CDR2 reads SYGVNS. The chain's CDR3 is CASSAGNQGDYEQYF. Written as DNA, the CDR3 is TGTGCCAGCAGTGCTGGTAACCAGGGGGATTACGAGCAGTACTTC.

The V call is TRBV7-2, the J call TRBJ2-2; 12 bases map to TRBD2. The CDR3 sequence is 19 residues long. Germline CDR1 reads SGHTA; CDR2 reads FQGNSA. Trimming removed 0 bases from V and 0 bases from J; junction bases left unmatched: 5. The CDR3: CASSLAKLAGGSNTGELFF. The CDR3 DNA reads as TGTGCCAGCAGCTTAGCGAAACTAGCGGGAGGATCGAACACCGGGGAGCTGTTTTTT.

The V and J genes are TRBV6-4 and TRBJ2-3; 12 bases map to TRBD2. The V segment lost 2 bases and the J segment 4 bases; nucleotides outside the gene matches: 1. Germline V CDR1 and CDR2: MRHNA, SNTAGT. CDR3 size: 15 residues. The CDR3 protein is CASSDGTSGPDTQYF. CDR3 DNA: TGTGCCAGCAGTGACGGGACTAGCGGGCCAGATACGCAGTATTTT.

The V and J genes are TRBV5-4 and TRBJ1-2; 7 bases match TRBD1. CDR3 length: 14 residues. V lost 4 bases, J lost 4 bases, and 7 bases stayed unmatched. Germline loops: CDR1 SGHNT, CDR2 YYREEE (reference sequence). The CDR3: CASSPGQEIYGYTF. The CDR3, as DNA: TGTGCCAGCAGCCCCGGACAGGAAATCTATGGCTACACCTTC.

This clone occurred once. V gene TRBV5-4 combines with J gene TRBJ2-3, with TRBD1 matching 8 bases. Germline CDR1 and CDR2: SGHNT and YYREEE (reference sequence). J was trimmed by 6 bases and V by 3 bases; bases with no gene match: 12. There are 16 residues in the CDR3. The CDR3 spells CASSSGRQGASDTQYF. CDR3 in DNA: TGTGCCAGCAGCTCGGGGAGGCAGGGGGCATCTGATACGCAGTATTTT.

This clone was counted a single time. The CDR3 spells CASSVEVAAYNEQFF. The DNA for the CDR3 is TGTGCCAGCAGCGTAGAGGTAGCGGCCTACAATGAGCAGTTCTTC. The chain is built from TRBV9 and TRBJ2-1; weak D call: TRBD2 (6 bases). The germline V and J ends were trimmed by 0 bases and 2 bases, with 9 bases remaining between them. The CDR3 covers 15 residues. Germline CDR1 reads SGDLS; CDR2 reads YYNGEE.

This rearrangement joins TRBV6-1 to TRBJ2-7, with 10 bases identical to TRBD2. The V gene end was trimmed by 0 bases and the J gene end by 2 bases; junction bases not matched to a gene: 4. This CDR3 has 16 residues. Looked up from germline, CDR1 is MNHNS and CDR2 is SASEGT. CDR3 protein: CASSEATSGPTYEQYF. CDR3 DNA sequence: TGTGCCAGCAGTGAAGCGACTAGCGGGCCGACCTACGAGCAGTACTTC.

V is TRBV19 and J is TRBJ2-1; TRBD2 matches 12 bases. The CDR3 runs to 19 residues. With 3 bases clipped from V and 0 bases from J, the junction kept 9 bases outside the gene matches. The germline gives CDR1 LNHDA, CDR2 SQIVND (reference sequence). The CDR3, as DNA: TGTGCCAGTAGTATCCGAGGACTAGCGGGATCTCGCTCCTACAATGAGCAGTTCTTC. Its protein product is CASSIRGLAGSRSYNEQFF.

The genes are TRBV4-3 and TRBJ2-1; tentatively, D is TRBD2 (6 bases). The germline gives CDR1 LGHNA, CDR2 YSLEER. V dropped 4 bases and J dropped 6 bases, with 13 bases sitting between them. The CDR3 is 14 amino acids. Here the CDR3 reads CASSRWRDGNEQFF. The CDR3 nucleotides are TGCGCCAGCAGCCGCTGGAGGGACGGCAATGAGCAGTTCTTC.